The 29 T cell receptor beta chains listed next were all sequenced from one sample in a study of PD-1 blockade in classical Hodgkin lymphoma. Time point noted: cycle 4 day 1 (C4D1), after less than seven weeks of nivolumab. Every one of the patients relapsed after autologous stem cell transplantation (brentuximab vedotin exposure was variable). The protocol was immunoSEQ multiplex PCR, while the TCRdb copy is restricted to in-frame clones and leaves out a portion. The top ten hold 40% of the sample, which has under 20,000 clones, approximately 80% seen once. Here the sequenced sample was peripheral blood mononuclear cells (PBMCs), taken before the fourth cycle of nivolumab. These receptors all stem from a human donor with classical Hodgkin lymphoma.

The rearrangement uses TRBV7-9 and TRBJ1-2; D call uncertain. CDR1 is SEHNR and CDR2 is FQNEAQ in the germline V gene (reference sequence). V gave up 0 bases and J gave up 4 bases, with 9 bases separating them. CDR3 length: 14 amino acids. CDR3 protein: CASSLAPTLYGYTF. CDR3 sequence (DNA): TGTGCCAGCAGCTTAGCTCCGACACTCTATGGCTACACCTTC.

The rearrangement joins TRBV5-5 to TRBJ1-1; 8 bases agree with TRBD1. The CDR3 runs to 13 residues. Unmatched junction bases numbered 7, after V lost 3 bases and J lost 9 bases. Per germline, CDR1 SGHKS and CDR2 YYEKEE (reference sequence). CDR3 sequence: CASSSVGQGKAFF. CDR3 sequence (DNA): TGTGCCAGCAGCTCTGTTGGACAGGGTAAAGCTTTCTTT.

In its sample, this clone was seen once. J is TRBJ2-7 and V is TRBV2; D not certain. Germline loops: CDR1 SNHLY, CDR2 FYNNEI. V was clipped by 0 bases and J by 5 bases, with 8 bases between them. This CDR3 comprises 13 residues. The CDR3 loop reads CASSEARTDEQYF. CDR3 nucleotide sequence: TGTGCCAGCAGTGAAGCGAGGACGGACGAGCAGTACTTC.

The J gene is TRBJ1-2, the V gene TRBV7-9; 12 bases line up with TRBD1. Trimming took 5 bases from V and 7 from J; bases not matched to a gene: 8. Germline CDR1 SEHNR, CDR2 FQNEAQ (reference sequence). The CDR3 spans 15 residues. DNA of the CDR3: TGTGCCAGCAGCCCACCGGGACAGGGGGCCAGTGGCTACACCTTC. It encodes CASSPPGQGASGYTF.

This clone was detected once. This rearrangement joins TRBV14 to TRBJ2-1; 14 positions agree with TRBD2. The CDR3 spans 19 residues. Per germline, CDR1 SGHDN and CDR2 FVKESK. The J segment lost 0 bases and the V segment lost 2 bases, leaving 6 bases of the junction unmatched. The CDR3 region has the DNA TGTGCCAGCAGCCAACCGGGACTAGCGGGAGTCAGCTCCTACAATGAGCAGTTCTTC. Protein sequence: CASSQPGLAGVSSYNEQFF.

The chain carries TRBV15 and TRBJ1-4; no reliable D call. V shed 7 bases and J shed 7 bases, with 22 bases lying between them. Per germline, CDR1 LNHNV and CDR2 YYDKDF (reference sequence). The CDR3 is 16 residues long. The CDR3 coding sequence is TGTGCCACCAACTCTTGGACTCACGATCGCGGTGAAAAACTGTTTTTT. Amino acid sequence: CATNSWTHDRGEKLFF.

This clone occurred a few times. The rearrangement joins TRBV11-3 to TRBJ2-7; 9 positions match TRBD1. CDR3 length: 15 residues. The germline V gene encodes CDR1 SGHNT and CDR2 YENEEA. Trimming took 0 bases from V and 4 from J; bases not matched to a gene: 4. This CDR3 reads CASSLDPGQGYEQYF. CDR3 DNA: TGTGCCAGCAGCTTAGACCCGGGACAGGGTTACGAGCAGTACTTC.

CDR3 protein: CASLPGGNYNEQFF. CDR3 coding DNA: TGTGCCAGTCTCCCGGGAGGTAATTACAATGAGCAGTTCTTC. This chain joins TRBV19 and TRBJ2-1, with 7 bases fitting TRBD2. CDR1 and CDR2 from the germline V gene are LNHDA and SQIVND (reference sequence). With 8 bases clipped from V and 4 bases from J, the junction kept 8 bases outside the gene matches. The length of the CDR3 is 14 residues.

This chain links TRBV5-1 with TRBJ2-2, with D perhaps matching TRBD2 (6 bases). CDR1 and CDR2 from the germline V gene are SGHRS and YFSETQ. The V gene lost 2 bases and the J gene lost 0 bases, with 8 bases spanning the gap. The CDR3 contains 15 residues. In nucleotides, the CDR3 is TGCGCCAGCAGCTTCGGCGGGACGAACACCGGGGAGCTGTTTTTT. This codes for CASSFGGTNTGELFF.

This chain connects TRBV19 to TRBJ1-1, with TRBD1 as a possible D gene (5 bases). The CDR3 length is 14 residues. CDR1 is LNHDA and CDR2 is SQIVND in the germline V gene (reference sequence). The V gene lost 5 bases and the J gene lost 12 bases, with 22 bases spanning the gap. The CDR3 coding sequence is TGTGCCAGTAGTTCCGACGGGACCTCCCCTGGGACTTTCTTT. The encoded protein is CASSSDGTSPGTFF.

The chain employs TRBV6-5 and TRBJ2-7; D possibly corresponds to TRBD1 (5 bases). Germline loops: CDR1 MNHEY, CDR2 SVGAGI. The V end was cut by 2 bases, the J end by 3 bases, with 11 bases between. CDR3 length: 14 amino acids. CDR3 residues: CASSYRGIDYEQYF. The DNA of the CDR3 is TGTGCCAGCAGTTACAGGGGAATCGACTACGAGCAGTACTTC.

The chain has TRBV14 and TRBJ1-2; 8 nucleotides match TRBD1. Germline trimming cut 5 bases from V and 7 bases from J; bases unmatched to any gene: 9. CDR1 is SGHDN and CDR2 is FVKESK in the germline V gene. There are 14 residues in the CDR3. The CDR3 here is CASSARTGPLGYTF. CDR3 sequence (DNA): TGTGCCAGCAGCGCCCGGACAGGGCCCCTTGGCTACACCTTC.

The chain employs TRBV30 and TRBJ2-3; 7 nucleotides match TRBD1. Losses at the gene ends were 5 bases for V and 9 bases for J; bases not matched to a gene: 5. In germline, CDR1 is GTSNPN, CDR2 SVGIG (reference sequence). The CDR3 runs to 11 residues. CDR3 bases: TGTGCCTGGGAAACAGGGGAGACGCAGTATTTT. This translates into CAWETGETQYF.

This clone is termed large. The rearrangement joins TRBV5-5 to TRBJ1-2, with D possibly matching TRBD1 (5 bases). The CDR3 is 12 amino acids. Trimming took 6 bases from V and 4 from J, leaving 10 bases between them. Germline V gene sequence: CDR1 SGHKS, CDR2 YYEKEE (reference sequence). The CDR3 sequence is CASTGDFYGYTF. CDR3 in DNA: TGTGCCAGCACCGGGGACTTCTATGGCTACACCTTC. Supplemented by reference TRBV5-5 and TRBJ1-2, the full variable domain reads DAGVTQSPTHLIKTRGQQVTLRCSPISGHKSVSWYQQVLGQGPQFIFQYYEKEERGRGNFPDRFSARQFPNYSSELNVNALLLGDSALYLCASTGDFYGYTFGSGTRLTVV.

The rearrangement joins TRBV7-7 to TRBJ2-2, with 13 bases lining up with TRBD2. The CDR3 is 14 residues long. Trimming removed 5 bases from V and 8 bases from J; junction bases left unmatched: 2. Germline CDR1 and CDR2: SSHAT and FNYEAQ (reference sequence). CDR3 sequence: CASSAGLAGGELFF. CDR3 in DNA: TGTGCCAGCAGCGCGGGACTAGCGGGAGGGGAGCTGTTTTTT.

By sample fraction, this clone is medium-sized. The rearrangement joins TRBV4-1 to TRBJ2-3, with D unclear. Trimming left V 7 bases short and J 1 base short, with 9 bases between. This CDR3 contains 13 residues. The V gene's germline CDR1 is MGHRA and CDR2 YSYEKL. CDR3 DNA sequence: TGCGCCAGCAACGACGGAGGCACAGATACGCAGTATTTT. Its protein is CASNDGGTDTQYF.

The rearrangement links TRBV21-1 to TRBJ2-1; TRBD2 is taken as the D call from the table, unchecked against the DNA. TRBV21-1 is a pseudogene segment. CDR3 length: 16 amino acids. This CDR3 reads CASSKKEETSCHEQFF. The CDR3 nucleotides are TGTGCCAGCAGCAAAAAAGAGGAGACTAGTTGCCATGAGCAGTTCTTC.

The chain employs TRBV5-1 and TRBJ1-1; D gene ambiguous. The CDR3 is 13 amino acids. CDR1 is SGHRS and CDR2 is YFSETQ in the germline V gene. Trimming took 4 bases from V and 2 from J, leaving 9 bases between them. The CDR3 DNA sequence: TGCGCCAGCAGCCCCGGCATAAACACTGAAGCTTTCTTT. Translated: CASSPGINTEAFF.

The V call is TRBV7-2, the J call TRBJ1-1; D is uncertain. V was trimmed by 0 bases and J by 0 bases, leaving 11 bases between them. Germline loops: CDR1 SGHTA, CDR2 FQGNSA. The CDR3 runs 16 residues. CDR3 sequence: CASSLARRTLNTEAFF. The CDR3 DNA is TGTGCCAGCAGCTTAGCAAGGCGGACCCTGAACACTGAAGCTTTCTTT.

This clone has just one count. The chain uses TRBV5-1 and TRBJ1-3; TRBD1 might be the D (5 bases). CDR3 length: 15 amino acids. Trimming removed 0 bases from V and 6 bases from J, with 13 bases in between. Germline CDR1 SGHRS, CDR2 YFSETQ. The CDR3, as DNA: TGCGCCAGCAGCTTGGATGACAGCCGCGTAAACACCATATATTTT. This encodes CASSLDDSRVNTIYF. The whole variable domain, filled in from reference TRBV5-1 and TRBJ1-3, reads KAGVTQTPRYLIKTRGQQVTLSCSPISGHRSVSWYQQTPGQGLQFLFEYFSETQRNKGNFPGRFSGRQFSNSRSEMNVSTLELGDSALYLCASSLDDSRVNTIYFGEGSWLTVV.

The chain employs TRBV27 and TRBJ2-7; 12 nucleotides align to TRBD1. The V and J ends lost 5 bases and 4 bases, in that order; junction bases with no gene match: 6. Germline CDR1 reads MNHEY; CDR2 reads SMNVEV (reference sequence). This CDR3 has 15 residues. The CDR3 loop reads CASSDGTGGRYEQYF. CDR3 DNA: TGTGCCAGCAGTGACGGGACAGGGGGCAGGTACGAGCAGTACTTC.

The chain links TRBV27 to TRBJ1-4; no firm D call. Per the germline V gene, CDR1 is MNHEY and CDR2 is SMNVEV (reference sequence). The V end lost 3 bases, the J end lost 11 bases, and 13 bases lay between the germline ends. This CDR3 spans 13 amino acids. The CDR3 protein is CASSFDRSGKLFF. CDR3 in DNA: TGTGCCAGCAGTTTCGATAGGTCGGGGAAACTGTTTTTT.

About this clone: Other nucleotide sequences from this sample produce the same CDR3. The CDR3 sequence is CAISGGTFEKLFF. As DNA, the CDR3 is TGTGCCATCAGTGGAGGGACATTTGAAAAACTGTTTTTT. This chain links TRBV10-3 with TRBJ1-4, with D possibly TRBD1 on 6 matching bases. This CDR3 region has 13 residues. V was trimmed by 4 bases and J by 7 bases, leaving 10 bases between them. CDR1 is ENHRY, CDR2 SYGVKD, per germline.

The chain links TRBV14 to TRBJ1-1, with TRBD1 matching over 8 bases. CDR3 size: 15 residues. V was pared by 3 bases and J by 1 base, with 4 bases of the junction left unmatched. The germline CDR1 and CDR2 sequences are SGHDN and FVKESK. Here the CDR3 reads CASSHYRGTNTEAFF. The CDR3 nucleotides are TGTGCCAGCAGCCACTACAGGGGGACGAACACTGAAGCTTTCTTT.

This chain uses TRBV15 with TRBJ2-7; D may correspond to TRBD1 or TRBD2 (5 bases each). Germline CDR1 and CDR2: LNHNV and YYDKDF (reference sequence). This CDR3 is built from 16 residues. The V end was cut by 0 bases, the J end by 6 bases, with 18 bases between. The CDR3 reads CATSREIGSARGEQYF. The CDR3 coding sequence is TGTGCCACCAGCAGAGAAATTGGTAGCGCAAGGGGCGAGCAGTACTTC.

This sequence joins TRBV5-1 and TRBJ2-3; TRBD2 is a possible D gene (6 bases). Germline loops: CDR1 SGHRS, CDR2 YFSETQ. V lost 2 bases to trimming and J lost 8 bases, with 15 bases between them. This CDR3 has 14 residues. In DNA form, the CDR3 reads TGCGCCAGCAGCTTCGGGGGTGATAGCGCTACGCAGTATTTT. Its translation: CASSFGGDSATQYF.

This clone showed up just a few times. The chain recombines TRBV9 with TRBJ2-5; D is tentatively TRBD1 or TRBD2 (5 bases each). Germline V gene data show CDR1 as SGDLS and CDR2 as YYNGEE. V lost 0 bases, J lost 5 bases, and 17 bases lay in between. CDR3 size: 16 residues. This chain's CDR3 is CASSVVGADWEETQYF. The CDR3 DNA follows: TGTGCCAGCAGCGTAGTTGGGGCAGACTGGGAGGAGACCCAGTACTTC.

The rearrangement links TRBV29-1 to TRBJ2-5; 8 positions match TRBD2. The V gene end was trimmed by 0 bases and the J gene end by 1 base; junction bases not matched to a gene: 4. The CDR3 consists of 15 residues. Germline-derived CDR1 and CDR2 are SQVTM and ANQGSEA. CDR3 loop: CSVEEAGDTQETQYF. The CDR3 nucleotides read TGCAGCGTTGAAGAAGCGGGGGACACCCAAGAGACCCAGTACTTC.

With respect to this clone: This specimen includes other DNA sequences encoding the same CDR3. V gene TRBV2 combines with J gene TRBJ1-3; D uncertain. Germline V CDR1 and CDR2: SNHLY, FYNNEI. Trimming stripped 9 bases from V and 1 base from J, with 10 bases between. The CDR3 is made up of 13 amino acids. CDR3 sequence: CASTGSSGNTIYF. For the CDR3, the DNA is TGTGCCAGTACGGGGTCATCTGGAAACACCATATATTTT.